This entry concerns a single T cell receptor beta chain. The method was immunoSEQ multiplex PCR; TCRdb's version includes in-frame clones alone and lacks a portion of them. The repertoire holds about 200,000 clones, with about 85% as singletons. The V gene's germline CDR1 is SNHLY and CDR2 FYNNEI. This CDR3 has 15 amino acids. Trimming at V came to 4 bases and at J to 7 bases, leaving 7 bases not matched to a gene. The sample is drawn from a study of blood T cell repertoires in COVID-19. This clonotype originated in a man in his sixties with active or convalescent COVID-19. Source material: peripheral blood. The rearrangement joins TRBV2 to TRBJ1-5; the match to TRBD1 covers 10 bases. CDR3 in amino acids: CASSGTGGEEQPQHF. In DNA form, the CDR3 reads TGTGCCAGCAGTGGGACAGGGGGTGAGGAACAGCCCCAGCATTTT.